These 18 T cell receptor beta chains came from one sample sequenced in a study of blood T cell repertoires in COVID-19. TCRdb keeps only in-frame clones here, not all; method: immunoSEQ multiplex PCR. The data show some 130,000 clones, approximately 81% seen once. The material sequenced was peripheral blood. The receptor source for this set is a woman in her 30s who had recovered from COVID-19.

The chain couples TRBV25-1 to TRBJ2-1, with 10 bases aligning to TRBD2. CDR3 length: 14 amino acids. CDR1 MGHDK and CDR2 SYGVNS come from the germline V gene. V lost 4 bases to trimming and J lost 5 bases; unmatched junction nucleotides: 2. The CDR3 nucleotides are TGTGCCAGCAGTGGTACTAGCGGGAACAATGAGCAGTTCTTC. This encodes CASSGTSGNNEQFF.

The CDR3 region has the DNA TGTGCCAGCAGCCAAGATGGGCGCACAGATACGCAGTATTTT. Translated: CASSQDGRTDTQYF. This rearrangement joins TRBV4-2 to TRBJ2-3, with unresolved D. Trimming pared 0 bases from V and 1 base from J, leaving 5 bases between. CDR1 LGHNA and CDR2 YNFKEQ come from the germline V gene. This CDR3 has 14 residues.

This clone was recorded a few times. The chain combines TRBV5-4 with TRBJ2-5; TRBD2 matches at 7 bases. Unmatched junction bases numbered 6, after V lost 0 bases and J lost 4 bases. Per the germline V gene, CDR1 is SGHNT and CDR2 is YYREEE (reference sequence). This CDR3 is built from 15 residues. CDR3 sequence reads: CASSLATGGGETQYF. The CDR3 nucleotides read TGTGCCAGCAGCTTGGCTACGGGAGGCGGAGAGACCCAGTACTTC.

In this sample, this clone turned up a few times. J is TRBJ1-2 and V is TRBV4-2; the match to TRBD1 covers 10 bases. Germline V lookup: CDR1 LGHNA, CDR2 YNFKEQ. Trimming took 3 bases from V and 4 from J; bases not matched to a gene: 8. CDR3 length equals 16 residues. The CDR3, as DNA: TGTGCCAGCAGCCACAGGGACAGGGGACAGAGCTATGGCTACACCTTC. Translation gives CASSHRDRGQSYGYTF.

V is TRBV3-1 (or the pseudogene TRBV3-2) and J is TRBJ2-5; 9 bases line up with TRBD2. Germline V gene data show CDR1 as LGHDT and CDR2 as YNNKEL (reference sequence). Trimming cost V 1 base and J 9 bases; bases outside gene matches: 12. The CDR3 extends over 16 amino acids. CDR3 loop: CASSQAASGTNVAQYF. The DNA for the CDR3 is TGTGCCAGCAGCCAAGCGGCTAGCGGGACCAACGTGGCCCAGTACTTC.

The chain couples TRBV4-1 to TRBJ1-5; possible D gene TRBD1, 6 bases. Germline V gene data show CDR1 as MGHRA and CDR2 as YSYEKL. The CDR3 sequence is 14 residues long. Between the trimmed V and J ends, which lost 2 bases and 8 bases, there was a span of 13 bases. CDR3 protein: CASSQLQGREPQHF. DNA for the CDR3: TGCGCCAGCAGCCAACTACAGGGACGGGAGCCCCAGCATTTT.

V usage is TRBV2 and J usage is TRBJ2-5, with TRBD2 matching 8 bases. The ends lost 4 bases at V and 5 bases at J; junction bases unmatched: 9. The CDR3 contains 15 residues. Germline V gene data show CDR1 as SNHLY and CDR2 as FYNNEI. CDR3 DNA sequence: TGTGCCAGCAGTGTGTCTAGTCGGGGGGGGGAGACCCAGTACTTC. This codes for CASSVSSRGGETQYF.

V gene TRBV7-9 combines with J gene TRBJ2-5, with 10 positions matching TRBD2. The length of the CDR3 is 18 residues. After removal of 4 bases from V and 4 bases from J, the junction contained 15 bases not matched to a gene. The germline V gene encodes CDR1 SEHNR and CDR2 FQNEAQ (reference sequence). The CDR3 DNA is TGTGCCAGCAGCTCACAAAGGACTAGCGGCCCCCTGGGAGAGACCCAGTACTTC. Protein product: CASSSQRTSGPLGETQYF.

The V and J genes are TRBV6-5 and TRBJ2-4, with 7 bases aligning to TRBD2. CDR1 and CDR2 (germline): MNHEY, SVGAGI. J gave up 7 bases and V 7 bases, and 13 bases lay outside the gene matches. The length of the CDR3 is 15 residues. CDR3 sequence (DNA): TGTGCCAGCACCCAAAGCGGGATGAAAGCGAACATTCAGTACTTC. Translated, it gives CASTQSGMKANIQYF.

This clone has a single count. The rearrangement links TRBV5-5 to TRBJ1-3; D call uncertain. The CDR3 is 16 amino acids. Germline values: CDR1 SGHKS, CDR2 YYEKEE (reference sequence). Trimming stripped 3 bases from V and 0 bases from J, with 13 bases between. CDR3 bases: TGTGCCAGCAGCTCTTCGGGGATCAGCTCTGGAAACACCATATATTTT. Encoded protein: CASSSSGISSGNTIYF. The variable domain in full, completed from reference TRBV5-5 and TRBJ1-3, reads DAGVTQSPTHLIKTRGQQVTLRCSPISGHKSVSWYQQVLGQGPQFIFQYYEKEERGRGNFPDRFSARQFPNYSSELNVNALLLGDSALYLCASSSSGISSGNTIYFGEGSWLTVV.

This clone was seen a handful of times. The rearrangement uses TRBV19 and TRBJ1-5; D might be TRBD1 (6 bases). V was shortened by 7 bases and J by 3 bases, with 13 bases between the two germline ends. The CDR3 is 14 residues long. Germline loops: CDR1 LNHDA, CDR2 SQIVND (reference sequence). DNA of the CDR3: TGTGCCAGTACGTTACAGGGTCCCAATCAGCCCCAGCATTTT. Translation: CASTLQGPNQPQHF.

The chain recombines TRBV4-2 with TRBJ2-2; 8 nucleotides agree with TRBD2. The V gene's germline CDR1 is LGHNA and CDR2 YNFKEQ. This CDR3 is 17 amino acids long. V lost 7 bases to trimming and J lost 2 bases; unmatched junction nucleotides: 12. The CDR3 here is CASNLGGGAENTGELFF. The CDR3 DNA reads as TGTGCCAGCAACCTCGGGGGGGGAGCGGAAAACACCGGGGAGCTGTTTTTT.

This clone was seen a single time. The chain employs TRBV3-1 (or the pseudogene TRBV3-2) and TRBJ2-1; 7 bases agree with TRBD1. Germline values: CDR1 LGHDT, CDR2 YNNKEL (reference sequence). The J segment lost 4 bases and the V segment lost 6 bases, leaving 9 bases of the junction unmatched. This CDR3 is 15 amino acids long. The CDR3 sequence is CASRLRDSNYNEQFF. DNA of the CDR3: TGTGCCAGCAGACTCCGGGACAGCAATTACAATGAGCAGTTCTTC.

The gene calls are TRBV19 and TRBJ1-4; D is ambiguous. The CDR3 extends over 16 amino acids. The germline V and J ends were trimmed by 3 bases and 0 bases, with 11 bases remaining between them. Germline V CDR1 and CDR2: LNHDA, SQIVND (reference sequence). The CDR3 region is CASSIDGRSTNEKLFF. The CDR3 DNA sequence: TGTGCCAGTAGTATCGACGGGAGGTCAACTAATGAAAAACTGTTTTTT. The full variable domain, rest sourced from reference TRBV19 and TRBJ1-4, is DGGITQSPKYLFRKEGQNVTLSCEQNLNHDAMYWYRQDPGQGLRLIYYSQIVNDFQKGDIAEGYSVSREKKESFPLTVTSAQKNPTAFYLCASSIDGRSTNEKLFFGSGTQLSVL.

V and J are TRBV5-1 and TRBJ2-5; TRBD2 is a possible D gene (5 bases). The germline V and J ends were trimmed by 0 bases and 4 bases, with 10 bases remaining between them. The CDR3 is made up of 14 amino acids. The germline V gene has CDR1 SGHRS and CDR2 YFSETQ. CDR3 nucleotides: TGCGCCAGCAGCTTGGCCGGGGATTCAGAGACCCAGTACTTC. Translating it yields CASSLAGDSETQYF.

This clone has just a few counts. The chain employs TRBV2 and TRBJ2-7; D is ambiguous. Trimming removed 6 bases from V and 0 bases from J, with 15 bases in between. Germline CDR1 reads SNHLY; CDR2 reads FYNNEI. The CDR3 length is 15 residues. This CDR3 is CASRDLDTYSYEQYF. CDR3 nucleotides: TGTGCCAGCAGGGATTTAGACACGTACTCCTACGAGCAGTACTTC.

The rearrangement uses TRBV18 and TRBJ1-6; 7 nucleotides agree with TRBD1. The germline V gene encodes CDR1 KGHSH and CDR2 LQKENI. Trimming removed 5 bases from V and 6 bases from J; junction bases left unmatched: 10. CDR3 size: 16 residues. CDR3 nucleotides: TGTGCCAGCTCAGACTACAGACAGGGCCCTAATTCACCCCTCCACTTT. It yields the protein CASSDYRQGPNSPLHF. The whole variable domain, filled in from reference TRBV18 and TRBJ1-6, reads NAGVMQNPRHLVRRRGQEARLRCSPMKGHSHVYWYRQLPEEGLKFMVYLQKENIIDESGMPKERFSAEFPKEGPSILRIQQVVRGDSAAYFCASSDYRQGPNSPLHFGNGTRLTVT.

The J gene is TRBJ1-5, the V gene TRBV2, with no clear D. CDR1 is SNHLY, CDR2 FYNNEI, per germline. Trimming cost V 7 bases and J 4 bases, with 11 bases left between them. The CDR3 has 13 amino acids. DNA for the CDR3: TGTGCCAGCATGGCCCGACTTAATCAGCCCCAGCATTTT. As protein: CASMARLNQPQHF.